This T cell receptor (beta chain) emerged from a study of response to subunit inactivated influenza vaccine. Study results and limitations: It was suggested by the authors that few new T cells are recruited by each seasonal influenza vaccination.

TCRdb processed the RT-PCR reads anew with MiXCR; each CDR3 protein has one entry. The sample contains hundreds of thousands of distinct CDR3 sequences, roughly 27% of which appear only once. Concerning this clonotype: The antigen remains undetermined.

Germline trimming cut 10 bases from V and 3 bases from J; bases unmatched to any gene: 4. Per the germline V gene, CDR1 is KGHDR and CDR2 is SFDVKD. This CDR3 is 13 amino acids long. The sample in question was CD4+ T cells sorted from PBMCs, obtained 4 to 6 days after vaccination. The sequence was collected from a man aged 45-65 years who received an inactivated influenza vaccine. The chain is built from TRBV24-1 and TRBJ2-3; 9 bases line up with TRBD2. The CDR3 DNA reads TGTGCCACTAGCGGGGGATTAACAGATACGCAGTATTTT. Its translation: CATSGGLTDTQYF.